Listed below are T cell receptor beta chains from one sample, sequenced in a study of T cells after somatic rescue of genetic block. Some clones are missing from TCRdb's copy, which holds only in-frame ones; the method was immunoSEQ multiplex PCR. The sample lists some 15,000 clones, less than 75% occurring once. The sample taken for sequencing was peripheral blood mononuclear cells (PBMCs). All receptors come from a man younger than 35. The CDR3 runs from the conserved cysteine through the conserved F or W.

CDR3 length,J gene,V gene,CDR3 protein
15,TRBJ1-6,TRBV6-5,CASSYFEGRESPLHF
13,TRBJ1-2,TRBV5-1,CASSEDGVYGYTF
12,TRBJ2-7,TRBV28,CASQTRRFEQYF
13,TRBJ1-1,TRBV27,CASSLRRNTEAFF
15,TRBJ2-1,TRBV5-1,CASSLGGTVPNEQFF
14,TRBJ1-1,TRBV13,CASSPFVLNTEAFF
14,.,TRBV25-1,CASSEWTNRGEQYF
17,TRBJ2-5,TRBV13,CASSLGLAGGPGETQYF
16,TRBJ1-4,TRBV11-1,CASSLIGQTTNEKLFF
10,TRBJ1-2,TRBV28,CASRGYGCTF
18,TRBJ2-2,TRBV18,CASSPRVSGGLNTGELFF
14,TRBJ2-7,TRBV5-1,CASSIGTLEYEQYF
17,TRBJ2-6,TRBV4-2,CASSPNVYYSGANVLTF
14,TRBJ1-4,TRBV10-3,CAISGGQGSGKLFF
13,TRBJ2-7,TRBV6-6,CASSRDRPYEQYF
18,TRBJ1-5,TRBV6-1,CASSVQDRGLGGNQPQHF
13,TRBJ1-6,TRBV5-1,CASSPYRGDPLHF
14,TRBJ2-5,TRBV7-2,CASSLIVTGETQYF
14,TRBJ2-5,TRBV2,CASSEWTPRETQYF
15,TRBJ1-3,TRBV10-3,CAIKGDSRSGNTIYF
18,TRBJ2-2,TRBV4-2,CASSQLGTGTSNTGELFF
16,TRBJ1-2,TRBV30,CAWGNSGDRGFLLYTF
15,TRBJ1-2,TRBV5-5,CASSLAGGQGRGYTF
13,TRBJ2-6,TRBV29-1,CSVEEDGANVLTF
14,TRBJ1-4,TRBV6-5,CASSYHPGWEKLFF
19,TRBJ2-1,TRBV12-1,CASSFRSVAGGSSYNEQFF
15,TRBJ2-2,TRBV5-1,CASSLERGSTGELFF
23,TRBJ2-6,TRBV18,CASSPLWAGGLWSGDSGANVLTF
14,TRBJ1-6,TRBV28,CASRGGGFNSPLHF
16,TRBJ2-3,TRBV29-1,CSVDSLTVRLTDTQYF